The 21 T cell receptor beta chains below all came from one sample that was sequenced in a study of identical twins' blood T cells. TCRdb redid the calling of the 5' RACE reads with MiXCR, one entry per CDR3 protein. The sample holds fewer than 450,000 distinct CDR3 sequences, approximately 30% seen once. Material: PBMCs. The receptors shown here come from a woman between 18 and 49 years old in good health.

This clonotype came up a few times. The V call is TRBV3-1, the J call TRBJ1-1; 11 bases line up with TRBD1. CDR3 length: 17 residues. The germline gives CDR1 LGHDT, CDR2 YNNKEL (reference sequence). Trimming at V came to 4 bases and at J to 5 bases, leaving 12 bases not matched to a gene. This chain's CDR3 is CASSPLGTGGLGTEAFF. The CDR3 DNA reads TGTGCCAGCAGCCCCCTCGGGACAGGGGGTTTAGGAACTGAAGCTTTCTTT. Full variable domain (rest looked up from reference TRBV3-1 and TRBJ1-1): DTAVSQTPKYLVTQMGNDKSIKCEQNLGHDTMYWYKQDSKKFLKIMFSYNNKELIINETVPNRFSPKSPDKAHLNLHINSLELGDSAVYFCASSPLGTGGLGTEAFFGQGTRLTVV.

V gene TRBV6-6 combines with J gene TRBJ1-5; D might be TRBD1 (5 bases). V shed 2 bases and J shed 3 bases, with 26 bases lying between them. The CDR3 has 20 amino acids. Per the germline V gene, CDR1 is MNHNY and CDR2 is SVGAGI (reference sequence). In DNA form, the CDR3 reads TGTGCCAGCAGTTACCCCGAGGTGCGCGGGGCCGGGGCTAACAATCAGCCCCAGCATTTT. Encoded protein: CASSYPEVRGAGANNQPQHF.

This clonotype showed up just a few times. The chain recombines TRBV19 with TRBJ2-3, with D possibly being TRBD1 (5 bases). In germline, CDR1 is LNHDA, CDR2 SQIVND (reference sequence). V was trimmed by 8 bases and J by 0 bases, leaving 15 bases between them. The CDR3 is 15 residues long. The chain's CDR3 is CASCTAGFSTDTQYF. In DNA, the CDR3 is TGTGCCAGTTGTACGGCAGGGTTTAGCACAGATACGCAGTATTTT.

The chain links TRBV5-1 to TRBJ1-1; possible D gene TRBD1, 6 bases. Germline V gene sequence: CDR1 SGHRS, CDR2 YFSETQ. The CDR3 runs 16 residues. The V end was cut by 2 bases, the J end by 4 bases, with 18 bases between. This chain's CDR3 is CASSFQGGGLATEAFF. In DNA, the CDR3 is TGCGCCAGCAGCTTTCAAGGAGGGGGGCTAGCCACTGAAGCTTTCTTT.

This chain connects TRBV15 to TRBJ2-3, with 8 positions matching TRBD2. Germline V lookup: CDR1 LNHNV, CDR2 YYDKDF (reference sequence). The CDR3 covers 14 residues. V lost 8 bases, J lost 4 bases, and 8 bases stayed unmatched. CDR3 sequence: CATLAGGPSDTQYF. DNA of the CDR3: TGTGCCACCCTAGCGGGTGGGCCATCAGATACGCAGTATTTT.

On this clonotype: A much bigger clone sits one base away, suggesting this may be a read error. This chain links TRBV12-3 or TRBV12-4 with TRBJ1-2; 8 bases agree with TRBD1. V dropped 11 bases and J dropped 6; count of bases not matched to a gene: 20. The CDR3 extends over 16 amino acids. The CDR3 sequence is CAGMRGAGQGINGYTF. The DNA of the CDR3 is TGTGCCGGCATGCGGGGAGCCGGACAGGGTATAAATGGCTACACCTTC.

For this clonotype: Mismatch with germline at one junction end may stem from a read error. The rearrangement joins TRBV7-8 to TRBJ1-5; the D gene is possibly TRBD1 (5 bases). The CDR3 is made up of 14 amino acids. Germline lookup yields CDR1 SGHVS and CDR2 FQNEAQ. CDR3 amino acids: CASSLGRVGQSQHF. The DNA for the CDR3 is TGTGCCAGCAGCTTAGGCAGGGTGGGTCAGTCCCAGCATTTT. The whole variable domain, remainder taken from reference TRBV7-8 and TRBJ1-5, is GAGVSQSPRYKVAKRGQDVALRCDPISGHVSLFWYQQALGQGPEFLTYFQNEAQLDKSGLPSDRFFAERPEGSVSTLKIQRTQQEDSAVYLCASSLGRVGQSQHFGDGTRLSIL.

V usage is TRBV28 and J usage is TRBJ2-7; 11 nucleotides align to TRBD2. In germline, CDR1 is MDHEN, CDR2 SYDVKM. The CDR3 loop spans 17 amino acids. Trimming took 7 bases from V and 2 from J; bases not matched to a gene: 13. The CDR3 spells CASKKTSGRSGAYEQYF. The DNA for the CDR3 is TGTGCCAGCAAGAAAACTAGCGGGAGAAGTGGCGCCTACGAGCAGTACTTC.

This clonotype was counted only a few times. V and J are TRBV11-2 and TRBJ2-2; D gene uncertain. Germline V lookup: CDR1 SGHAT, CDR2 FQNNGV. Between the trimmed V and J ends, which lost 6 bases and 1 base, there was a span of 3 bases. This CDR3 region has 12 residues. The CDR3 DNA follows: TGTGCCAGCAGGAAGAACACCGGGGAGCTGTTTTTT. Translating gives CASRKNTGELFF.

The chain combines TRBV2 with TRBJ2-1; 8 bases are a match to TRBD1. The CDR3 contains 14 residues. After removal of 4 bases from V and 9 bases from J, the junction contained 8 bases not matched to a gene. Germline CDR1 reads SNHLY; CDR2 reads FYNNEI. The CDR3 is CASSVGQGQSEQFF. CDR3 DNA sequence: TGTGCCAGCAGTGTCGGACAGGGTCAAAGTGAGCAGTTCTTC. Complete variable domain (other parts from reference TRBV2 and TRBJ2-1): EPEVTQTPSHQVTQMGQEVILRCVPISNHLYFYWYRQILGQKVEFLVSFYNNEISEKSEIFDDQFSVERPDGSNFTLKIRSTKLEDSAMYFCASSVGQGQSEQFFGPGTRLTVL.

The chain uses TRBV2 and TRBJ1-4; no clear D. This CDR3 has 12 amino acids. Trimming stripped 6 bases from V and 7 bases from J, with 9 bases between. Germline V gene lookup returns CDR1 SNHLY and CDR2 FYNNEI. The CDR3 spells CASSPDGEKLFF. Written as DNA, the CDR3 is TGTGCCAGCAGCCCGGACGGTGAAAAACTGTTTTTT.

The J gene is TRBJ1-1, the V gene TRBV5-1; the D is unclear. The germline V gene has CDR1 SGHRS and CDR2 YFSETQ. CDR3 size: 13 residues. V was cut by 4 bases and J by 11 bases, with 18 bases left in between. The CDR3 protein is CASSAVAGITAFF. DNA for the CDR3: TGCGCCAGCAGCGCTGTGGCGGGGATAACTGCTTTCTTT.

This clonotype was detected a few times. The rearrangement links TRBV3-1 to TRBJ2-1; D is ambiguous. V was trimmed by 2 bases and J by 10 bases, leaving 15 bases between them. Looked up from germline, CDR1 is LGHDT and CDR2 is YNNKEL (reference sequence). This CDR3 has 14 residues. The CDR3 region has the DNA TGTGCCAGCAGCCAACCAACCCGAACCCTGGAGCAGTTCTTC. Amino acid sequence: CASSQPTRTLEQFF.

Of note for this clonotype: This may come from a read error, since a much larger clone is one base off. This chain connects TRBV28 to TRBJ2-1; D ambiguous. The CDR3 sequence is 14 residues long. Germline V gene sequence: CDR1 MDHEN, CDR2 SYDVKM. CDR3 DNA: TGTGTCAGCAGTTTGGGTCCCGGAAACAATGAGCAGTTCTTC. The encoded protein is CVSSLGPGNNEQFF.

The genes are TRBV29-1 and TRBJ1-2; tentative D call: TRBD1 (6 bases). Germline V CDR1 and CDR2: SQVTM, ANQGSEA. The CDR3 sequence is 13 residues long. V was shortened by 5 bases and J by 1 base, with 11 bases between the two germline ends. The CDR3 nucleotides read TGCAGCGTTTCAGGGGCTAATAACTATGGCTACACCTTC. Translation gives CSVSGANNYGYTF.

This clonotype is a singleton in its sample. The chain links TRBV5-1 to TRBJ2-5; no reliable D call. The V gene lost 3 bases and the J gene lost 0 bases, with 6 bases spanning the gap. CDR1 and CDR2 from the germline V gene are SGHRS and YFSETQ. The CDR3 totals 13 residues. CDR3 in DNA: TGCGCCAGCAGCTCCGAGTACCAAGAGACCCAGTACTTC. It is translated as CASSSEYQETQYF.

The sample holds many counts of this clonotype. The chain has TRBV29-1 and TRBJ1-2, with D perhaps matching TRBD1 (5 bases). Germline V CDR1 and CDR2: SQVTM, ANQGSEA. The CDR3 extends over 12 amino acids. Between the trimmed V and J ends, which lost 6 bases and 4 bases, there was a span of 12 bases. CDR3 amino acids: CSVAGTPYGYTF. CDR3 bases: TGCAGCGTAGCCGGGACTCCCTATGGCTACACCTTC.

This clonotype was counted a few times. CDR3 residues: CASSQEIFADTGELFF. CDR3 bases: TGTGCCAGCAGCCAAGAGATATTCGCGGACACCGGGGAGCTGTTTTTT. The rearrangement uses TRBV3-1 and TRBJ2-2, with D unclear. This CDR3 has 16 amino acids. Germline V CDR1 and CDR2: LGHDT, YNNKEL (reference sequence). Between the trimmed V and J ends, which lost 0 bases and 3 bases, there was a span of 11 bases.

V usage is TRBV11-2 and J usage is TRBJ2-2; 7 positions agree with TRBD1. Per the germline V gene, CDR1 is SGHAT and CDR2 is FQNNGV. CDR3 length: 15 residues. With 5 bases clipped from V and 3 bases from J, the junction kept 6 bases outside the gene matches. CDR3 in amino acids: CASSHGTADTGELFF. The CDR3 DNA is TGTGCCAGCAGCCATGGGACAGCCGACACCGGGGAGCTGTTTTTT.

V gene TRBV20-1 combines with J gene TRBJ2-3, with 14 bases lining up with TRBD2. Germline V gene sequence: CDR1 DFQATT, CDR2 SNEGSKA (reference sequence). The CDR3 is 14 residues long. Trimming removed 3 bases from V and 6 bases from J; junction bases left unmatched: 2. The CDR3 region is CSARGTSGSDTQYF. The CDR3 DNA is TGCAGTGCTAGGGGGACTAGCGGGAGTGATACGCAGTATTTT.

Comment on this clonotype: Its ends do not fully match the called genes, so a read error is possible. The chain has TRBV10-3 and TRBJ1-2, with 7 bases lining up with TRBD1. The CDR3 spans 15 residues. Germline V gene data show CDR1 as ENHRY and CDR2 as SYGVKD. The CDR3 DNA reads TGTACCATCAGTGACCCGACCCGGACAGGCTATGGCTACACCTTC. This sequence encodes CTISDPTRTGYGYTF.